The clone carrying this T cell receptor (beta chain) was detected ten times or more. As yet, its antigen is unknown. All gene names here are mouse names. The CDR3 extends 4 residues past the end of the read, so its final part is completed from the germline J gene. Sequencing used cDNA as its template, made by extracting RNA and reverse transcribing it. Sequencing used immunoSEQ multiplex PCR; TCRdb keeps in-frame clones, though not all of them. The sample has 7,500 to 10,000 clones, none seen only once. Germline CDR1 reads NSHNY; CDR2 reads SYGAGN. V lost 3 bases, J lost 3 bases, and 9 bases lay in between. CDR3 length equals 13 residues. CD4, CD8alpha, NKG2D, NKG2ACE and other markers guided sorting of pooled cutaneous lymph node cells. These data are taken from a study of CD8+ T cells in alopecia areata. Study background: Skin was taken from 6-12-month-old C3H/HeJ graft donors that had spontaneous alopecia and grafted onto approximately 7-10-week-old female C3H/HeJ mice.

Overall study findings and caveats: Clarity of TCR sharing across patients fell short of that in mice, possibly HLA-related. Elevated clonality characterized lesional scalp relative to normal scalp, particularly in alopecia totalis/universalis. Tissue-resident alphabeta T cells belonging to normal skin likewise get sequenced within scalp specimens.

The material sequenced was CD8+ T cells sorted from a lymph node. This sequence originates from a C3H/HeJ mouse with alopecia areata. MHC haplotype here: H2-k. The rearrangement links TRBV13-1 to TRBJ1-2; the D gene is possibly TRBD1 (5 bases). CDR3 DNA, as far as it was read: TGTGCCAGCAGTGCAGGGAGTCACTCC. As protein: CASSAGSHS. The complete CDR3 reads CASSAGSHSDYTF.